These 25 T cell receptor beta chains were all obtained from the same sample, sequenced in a study of control samples from healthy donors and cancer patients. The assay was immunoSEQ multiplex PCR, and TCRdb's table has in-frame clones only and misses some. The table includes over 150,000 clones, around 94% detected once. The sample was blood. The receptor source for this set is a man younger than 40 in good health.

This chain connects TRBV5-1 to TRBJ2-3; weak D call: TRBD2 (5 bases). CDR1 SGHRS and CDR2 YFSETQ come from the germline V gene. Trimming cost V 0 bases and J 2 bases, with 16 bases left between them. The CDR3 covers 17 residues. The CDR3 DNA is TGCGCCAGCAGCTTGGCCCCACTAGAGGGTCCCACAGATACGCAGTATTTT. Encoded protein: CASSLAPLEGPTDTQYF.

The chain links TRBV5-4 to TRBJ1-2; tentatively, D is TRBD1 (5 bases). CDR1 is SGHNT, CDR2 YYREEE, per germline (reference sequence). The V end was cut by 0 bases, the J end by 4 bases, with 13 bases between. The CDR3 has 15 residues. In DNA, the CDR3 is TGTGCCAGCAGCTTGGCCGGGGGGAGGCTCTATGGCTACACCTTC. This codes for CASSLAGGRLYGYTF.

This chain links TRBV19 with TRBJ2-1; possibly TRBD2 for D (6 bases). Germline V gene lookup returns CDR1 LNHDA and CDR2 SQIVND (reference sequence). V lost 1 base, J lost 8 bases, and 15 bases lay in between. This CDR3 region has 15 residues. CDR3 region: CASSIVGTPFYEQFF. CDR3 coding DNA: TGTGCCAGTAGTATAGTCGGGACTCCCTTCTATGAGCAGTTCTTC. Variable domain in full (rest from reference TRBV19 and TRBJ2-1): DGGITQSPKYLFRKEGQNVTLSCEQNLNHDAMYWYRQDPGQGLRLIYYSQIVNDFQKGDIAEGYSVSREKKESFPLTVTSAQKNPTAFYLCASSIVGTPFYEQFFGPGTRLTVL.

The chain carries TRBV10-2 and TRBJ2-3, with a tentative D call TRBD1 (6 bases). CDR1 is WSHSY and CDR2 is SAAADI in the germline V gene. Trimming pared 3 bases from V and 4 bases from J, leaving 14 bases between. The CDR3 is made up of 15 amino acids. The CDR3 sequence: CASSDTGSGPDTQYF. Written as DNA, the CDR3 is TGCGCCAGCAGTGATACAGGGTCAGGCCCAGATACGCAGTATTTT.

This chain joins TRBV7-2 and TRBJ2-7; 10 bases are a match to TRBD1. Trimming cost V 4 bases and J 2 bases; bases outside gene matches: 14. The CDR3 contains 18 residues. Germline V gene data show CDR1 as SGHTA and CDR2 as FQGNSA. For the CDR3, the DNA is TGTGCCAGCAGCTCCCTCCCGGGGACAGGGGAACGTACCTACGAGCAGTACTTC. This sequence encodes CASSSLPGTGERTYEQYF.

CDR3 bases: TGCGCCAGCAGCTTTTCTAACACTGAAGCTTTCTTT. This translates into CASSFSNTEAFF. V gene TRBV5-1 combines with J gene TRBJ1-1; the D is unclear. Trimming removed 2 bases from V and 2 bases from J, with 4 bases in between. CDR1 and CDR2 from the germline V gene are SGHRS and YFSETQ. The CDR3 length is 12 residues.

This clone was counted a few times. V usage is TRBV19 and J usage is TRBJ1-1, with D tentatively TRBD1 (5 bases). V lost 4 bases and J 2 bases, leaving 14 bases between the germline ends. Germline V gene data show CDR1 as LNHDA and CDR2 as SQIVND (reference sequence). The CDR3 runs to 15 residues. CDR3 bases: TGTGCCAGTAGTAGTGGGGGTTACCTCAACACTGAAGCTTTCTTT. Translated: CASSSGGYLNTEAFF.

The chain has TRBV19 and TRBJ1-2, with 7 bases aligning to TRBD1. The CDR3 is 15 amino acids. Germline CDR1 LNHDA, CDR2 SQIVND (reference sequence). Germline trimming cut 6 bases from V and 0 bases from J; bases unmatched to any gene: 7. The DNA for the CDR3 is TGTGCCAGTAGGCTACAGGGGACCTCTAACTATGGCTACACCTTC. This encodes CASRLQGTSNYGYTF.

The V gene is TRBV30, the J gene TRBJ1-6; D call uncertain. Germline-derived CDR1 and CDR2 are GTSNPN and SVGIG (reference sequence). The ends were cut back, 5 bases at V and 0 bases at J, with 8 bases in the middle. The CDR3 runs to 14 residues. CDR3 protein: CAWDPGSYNSPLHF. In DNA form, the CDR3 reads TGTGCCTGGGACCCAGGCTCCTATAATTCACCCCTCCACTTT.

This rearrangement joins TRBV30 to TRBJ1-1, with 8 bases that match TRBD1. The CDR3 sequence is 13 residues long. The germline CDR1 and CDR2 sequences are GTSNPN and SVGIG (reference sequence). After removal of 8 bases from V and 6 bases from J, the junction contained 11 bases not matched to a gene. The CDR3 sequence is CARQDREFSEAFF. CDR3 nucleotides: TGTGCCCGCCAGGACAGGGAATTTTCTGAAGCTTTCTTT.

This sequence joins TRBV18 and TRBJ2-1; D may be TRBD1 (5 bases). The CDR3 consists of 17 residues. V was trimmed by 0 bases and J by 0 bases, leaving 12 bases between them. Looked up from germline, CDR1 is KGHSH and CDR2 is LQKENI. The CDR3 sequence is CASSPPMGHSSYNEQFF. CDR3 nucleotide sequence: TGTGCCAGCTCACCACCGATGGGGCACAGCTCCTACAATGAGCAGTTCTTC.

This chain links TRBV7-9 with TRBJ2-5, with D perhaps TRBD1 (5 bases). The germline CDR1 and CDR2 sequences are SEHNR and FQNEAQ (reference sequence). CDR3 length equals 14 residues. V lost 1 base, J lost 5 bases, and 11 bases lay in between. CDR3 region: CASSLVAGKETQYF. The CDR3 coding sequence is TGTGCCAGCAGCTTAGTGGCAGGGAAGGAGACCCAGTACTTC. The whole variable domain, filled in from reference TRBV7-9 and TRBJ2-5, reads DTGVSQNPRHKITKRGQNVTFRCDPISEHNRLYWYRQTLGQGPEFLTYFQNEAQLEKSRLLSDRFSAERPKGSFSTLEIQRTEQGDSAMYLCASSLVAGKETQYFGPGTRLLVL.

The V and J genes are TRBV19 and TRBJ2-7, with a tentative D call TRBD1 (5 bases). V was clipped by 1 base and J by 1 base, with 11 bases between them. Germline V gene data show CDR1 as LNHDA and CDR2 as SQIVND (reference sequence). The CDR3 is 15 amino acids. The CDR3 region is CASSIAWGSSYEQYF. Here the CDR3 DNA reads TGTGCCAGTAGTATAGCTTGGGGCAGTTCCTACGAGCAGTACTTC.

This sequence joins TRBV7-9 and TRBJ1-2; D remains ambiguous. The V end lost 0 bases, the J end lost 0 bases, and 8 bases lay between the germline ends. Germline V gene sequence: CDR1 SEHNR, CDR2 FQNEAQ (reference sequence). The CDR3 consists of 15 residues. The CDR3 sequence is CASSLAGLPNYGYTF. Written as DNA, the CDR3 is TGTGCCAGCAGCTTAGCGGGCCTTCCTAACTATGGCTACACCTTC.

V usage is TRBV6-5 and J usage is TRBJ2-5, with D perhaps matching TRBD2 (5 bases). The CDR3 contains 13 residues. Trimming took 7 bases from V and 4 from J, leaving 13 bases between them. Germline V gene sequence: CDR1 MNHEY, CDR2 SVGAGI. This CDR3 reads CASTPPAGETQYF. The DNA of the CDR3 is TGTGCCAGCACCCCCCCGGCGGGAGAGACCCAGTACTTC.

This chain connects TRBV7-9 to TRBJ1-6; D gene ambiguous. Trimming removed 5 bases from V and 0 bases from J, with 8 bases in between. CDR3 length: 15 residues. Germline-derived CDR1 and CDR2 are SEHNR and FQNEAQ (reference sequence). CDR3 amino acids: CASSRGSSYNSPLHF. The CDR3, as DNA: TGTGCCAGCAGCCGAGGTAGCTCCTATAATTCACCCCTCCACTTT.

The chain is built from TRBV12-3 or TRBV12-4 and TRBJ2-7; no clear D gene. The CDR3 consists of 12 residues. The V end was cut by 2 bases, the J end by 3 bases, with 5 bases between. DNA for the CDR3: TGTGCCAGCAGTTTAAAGGGCTACGAGCAGTACTTC. Translation gives CASSLKGYEQYF.

As DNA, the CDR3 is TGTGCCAGCAGTTACGAAGGGTTCAATCAGCCCCAGCATTTT. Translated: CASSYEGFNQPQHF. The chain couples TRBV6-6 to TRBJ1-5; D not certain. V lost 2 bases, J lost 3 bases, and 8 bases lay in between. Germline V CDR1 and CDR2: MNHNY, SVGAGI (reference sequence). CDR3 length equals 14 residues.

The gene calls are TRBV28 and TRBJ2-7; perhaps TRBD2 as D (5 bases). This CDR3 is built from 13 residues. CDR1 MDHEN and CDR2 SYDVKM come from the germline V gene. V lost 2 bases and J 3 bases, leaving 8 bases between the germline ends. CDR3 nucleotides: TGTGCCAGCAGTTTAGGCGGGTACTACGAGCAGTACTTC. Translated, it gives CASSLGGYYEQYF.

The chain employs TRBV30 and TRBJ2-1, with TRBD2 matching 13 bases. Trimming at V came to 0 bases and at J to 5 bases, leaving 7 bases not matched to a gene. The CDR3 contains 17 residues. Per the germline V gene, CDR1 is GTSNPN and CDR2 is SVGIG (reference sequence). In DNA, the CDR3 is TGTGCCTGGAGTGTATCCCGACTAGCGGGAGGTAACAATGAGCAGTTCTTC. Its translation is CAWSVSRLAGGNNEQFF.

This clone was detected a few times. This chain links TRBV7-9 with TRBJ1-1, with D perhaps TRBD1 (5 bases). The CDR3 has 14 residues. Trimming took 6 bases from V and 5 from J, leaving 16 bases between them. The germline CDR1 and CDR2 sequences are SEHNR and FQNEAQ (reference sequence). CDR3 DNA sequence: TGTGCCAGCAGTACACAGGCGGGAAGGACTGAAGCTTTCTTT. It specifies CASSTQAGRTEAFF.

J is TRBJ1-1 and V is TRBV6-5, with 9 bases that match TRBD1. The germline V gene encodes CDR1 MNHEY and CDR2 SVGAGI. V shed 0 bases, J shed 8 bases, and the junction held 7 bases outside the gene matches. The CDR3 covers 15 residues. CDR3 bases: TGTGCCAGCAGTTACTCGAGGGACAGGGCTACGGAAGCTTTCTTT. Translating it yields CASSYSRDRATEAFF.

The chain's CDR3 is CASSTGQGAKNIQYF. The CDR3 DNA sequence: TGTGCCAGCAGCACCGGACAGGGTGCCAAAAACATTCAGTACTTC. The chain links TRBV7-9 to TRBJ2-4; 8 bases align to TRBD1. This CDR3 has 15 residues. V was clipped by 5 bases and J by 1 base; unmatched bases: 4. The germline V gene has CDR1 SEHNR and CDR2 FQNEAQ (reference sequence).

This chain joins TRBV5-4 and TRBJ2-1; 7 bases match TRBD2. The CDR3 is made up of 16 amino acids. Germline CDR1 reads SGHNT; CDR2 reads YYREEE (reference sequence). V gave up 4 bases and J gave up 6 bases; unmatched junction bases: 13. The CDR3 here is CASSALAPRNGNEQFF. CDR3 bases: TGTGCCAGCAGCGCACTAGCGCCCCGAAATGGCAATGAGCAGTTCTTC. Supplemented by reference TRBV5-4 and TRBJ2-1, the full variable domain reads ETGVTQSPTHLIKTRGQQVTLRCSSQSGHNTVSWYQQALGQGPQFIFQYYREEENGRGNFPPRFSGLQFPNYSSELNVNALELDDSALYLCASSALAPRNGNEQFFGPGTRLTVL.

This clone occurred once. The V and J genes are TRBV19 and TRBJ1-5; 10 bases are shared with TRBD1. V shed 10 bases and J 5 bases; nucleotides not matched to a gene: 5. The CDR3 totals 13 residues. Germline lookup yields CDR1 LNHDA and CDR2 SQIVND (reference sequence). This CDR3 reads CATGDRGHQPQHF. Here the CDR3 DNA reads TGTGCCACCGGAGACAGGGGGCATCAGCCCCAGCATTTT.